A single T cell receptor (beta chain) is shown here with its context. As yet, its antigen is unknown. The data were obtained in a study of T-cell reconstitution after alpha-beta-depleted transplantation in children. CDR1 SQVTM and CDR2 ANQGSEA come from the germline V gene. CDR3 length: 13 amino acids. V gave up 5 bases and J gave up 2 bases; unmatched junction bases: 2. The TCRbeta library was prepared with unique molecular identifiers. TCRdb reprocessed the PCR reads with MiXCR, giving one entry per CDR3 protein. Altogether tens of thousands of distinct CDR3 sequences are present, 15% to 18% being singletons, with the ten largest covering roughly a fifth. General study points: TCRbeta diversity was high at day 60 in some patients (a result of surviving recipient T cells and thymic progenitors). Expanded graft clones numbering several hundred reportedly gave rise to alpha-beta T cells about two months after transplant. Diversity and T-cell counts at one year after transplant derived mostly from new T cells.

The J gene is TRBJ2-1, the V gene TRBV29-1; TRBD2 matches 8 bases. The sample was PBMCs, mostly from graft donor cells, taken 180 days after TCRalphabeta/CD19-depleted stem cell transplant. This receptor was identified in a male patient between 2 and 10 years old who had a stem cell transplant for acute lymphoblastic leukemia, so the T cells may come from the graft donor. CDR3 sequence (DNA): TGCAGCGTTCAGCGGGGGACCTACAATGAGCAGTTCTTC. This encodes CSVQRGTYNEQFF.